The present T cell receptor beta chain was sequenced within a study of blood T cell repertoires in COVID-19. Study summary: T cells, B-cell-depleted T cells, or PBMCs provided the cDNA or gDNA that served as material.

Individuals drawn from under 30 US areas were roughly 18 to 100 years old. As originally analysed: Estimation of nucleated cell counts relied on the amplification of reference gene primers. The assay was immunoSEQ multiplex PCR, and TCRdb's table has in-frame clones only and misses some. That table supplies the V and J calls and clone size; D and trimming were determined from the DNA. The sample shows approximately 200,000 clones, around 90% of them seen only once. This CDR3 is built from 14 residues. The germline V gene has CDR1 WSHSY and CDR2 SAAADI. Germline trimming cut 4 bases from V and 4 bases from J; bases unmatched to any gene: 2.

This chain connects TRBV10-2 to TRBJ1-5; 9 positions agree with TRBD1. The receptor's source is a man aged 30 to 45 who had recovered from COVID-19. Sequenced input: PBMCs or T cells enriched from blood (not recorded which). CDR3 loop: CASSGDRVNQPQHF. The CDR3 DNA reads as TGCGCCAGCAGTGGGGACAGGGTAAATCAGCCCCAGCATTTT.